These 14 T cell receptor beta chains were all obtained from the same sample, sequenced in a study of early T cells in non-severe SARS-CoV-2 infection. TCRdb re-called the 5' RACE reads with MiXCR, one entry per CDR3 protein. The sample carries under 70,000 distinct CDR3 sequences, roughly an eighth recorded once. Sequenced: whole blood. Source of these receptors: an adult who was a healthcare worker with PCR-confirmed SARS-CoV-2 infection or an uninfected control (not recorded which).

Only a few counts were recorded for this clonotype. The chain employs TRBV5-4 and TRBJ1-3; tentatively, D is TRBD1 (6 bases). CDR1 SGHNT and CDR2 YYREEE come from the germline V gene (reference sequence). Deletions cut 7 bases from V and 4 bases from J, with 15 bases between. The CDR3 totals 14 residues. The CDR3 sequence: CASSSTGRGNTIYF. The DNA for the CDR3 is TGTGCCAGCTCTTCAACAGGGAGAGGAAACACCATATATTTT.

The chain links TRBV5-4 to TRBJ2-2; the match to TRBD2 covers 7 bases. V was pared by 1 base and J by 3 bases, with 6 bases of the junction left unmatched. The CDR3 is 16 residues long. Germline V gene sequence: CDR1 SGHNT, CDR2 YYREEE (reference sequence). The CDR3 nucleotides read TGTGCCAGCAGCTTGTTCGCGGGAGTGGACACCGGGGAGCTGTTTTTT. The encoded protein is CASSLFAGVDTGELFF.

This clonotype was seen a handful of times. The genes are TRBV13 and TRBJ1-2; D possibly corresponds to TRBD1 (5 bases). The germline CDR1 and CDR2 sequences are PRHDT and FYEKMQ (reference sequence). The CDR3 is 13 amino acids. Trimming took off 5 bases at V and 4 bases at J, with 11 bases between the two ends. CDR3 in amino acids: CASSQRGAYGYTF. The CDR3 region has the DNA TGTGCCAGCAGCCAGCGGGGCGCCTATGGCTACACCTTC.

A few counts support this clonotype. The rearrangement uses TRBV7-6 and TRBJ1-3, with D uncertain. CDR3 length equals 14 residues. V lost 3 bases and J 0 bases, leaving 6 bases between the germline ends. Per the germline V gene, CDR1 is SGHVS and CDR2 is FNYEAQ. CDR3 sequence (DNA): TGTGCCAGCAGCTTTACAGACTCTGGAAACACCATATATTTT. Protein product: CASSFTDSGNTIYF.

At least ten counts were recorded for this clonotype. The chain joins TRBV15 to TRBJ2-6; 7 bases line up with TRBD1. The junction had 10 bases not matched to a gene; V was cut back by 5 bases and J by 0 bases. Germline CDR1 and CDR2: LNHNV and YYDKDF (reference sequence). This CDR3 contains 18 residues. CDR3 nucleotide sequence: TGTGCCACCAGCGAGTGGACAGGTGGGACCTCTGGGGCCAACGTCCTGACTTTC. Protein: CATSEWTGGTSGANVLTF.

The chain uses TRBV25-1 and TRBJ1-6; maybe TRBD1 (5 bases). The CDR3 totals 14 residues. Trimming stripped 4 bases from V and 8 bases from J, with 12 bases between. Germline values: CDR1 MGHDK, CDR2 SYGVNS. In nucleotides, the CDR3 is TGTGCCAGCAGTGGTGGGGTAGGGGATTCACCCCTCCACTTT. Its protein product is CASSGGVGDSPLHF.

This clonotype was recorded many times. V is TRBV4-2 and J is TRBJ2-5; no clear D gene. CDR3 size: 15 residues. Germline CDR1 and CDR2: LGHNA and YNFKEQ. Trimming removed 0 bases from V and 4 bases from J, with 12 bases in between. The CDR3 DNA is TGTGCCAGCAGCCAAGATCAAGTTAGCTTAGAGACCCAGTACTTC. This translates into CASSQDQVSLETQYF.

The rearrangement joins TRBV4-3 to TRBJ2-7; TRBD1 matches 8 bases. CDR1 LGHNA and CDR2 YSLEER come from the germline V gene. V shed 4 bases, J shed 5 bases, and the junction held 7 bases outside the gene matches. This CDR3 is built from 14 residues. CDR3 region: CASSRGQGLHEQYF. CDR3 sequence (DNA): TGCGCCAGCAGCCGCGGACAGGGATTACACGAGCAGTACTTC.

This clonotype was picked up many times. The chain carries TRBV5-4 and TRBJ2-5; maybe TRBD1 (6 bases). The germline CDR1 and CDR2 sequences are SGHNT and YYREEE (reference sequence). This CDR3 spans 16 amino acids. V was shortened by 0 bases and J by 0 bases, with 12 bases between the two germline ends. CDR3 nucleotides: TGTGCCAGCAGCTTGGCTGGTCGACAGGACCAAGAGACCCAGTACTTC. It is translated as CASSLAGRQDQETQYF. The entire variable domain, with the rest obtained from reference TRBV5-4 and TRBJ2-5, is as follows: ETGVTQSPTHLIKTRGQQVTLRCSSQSGHNTVSWYQQALGQGPQFIFQYYREEENGRGNFPPRFSGLQFPNYSSELNVNALELDDSALYLCASSLAGRQDQETQYFGPGTRLLVL.

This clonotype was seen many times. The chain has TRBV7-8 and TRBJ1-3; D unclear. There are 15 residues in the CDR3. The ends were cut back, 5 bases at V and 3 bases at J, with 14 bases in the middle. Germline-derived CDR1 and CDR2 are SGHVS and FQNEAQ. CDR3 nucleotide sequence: TGTGCCAGCAGCCCCGTTTCGAGGGTTGGAAACACCATATATTTT. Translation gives CASSPVSRVGNTIYF.

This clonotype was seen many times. DNA of the CDR3: TGCAGCGTAAGGGAGGGTGGGAACACCGGGGAGCTGTTTTTT. It encodes CSVREGGNTGELFF. The rearrangement joins TRBV29-1 to TRBJ2-2, with 7 bases identical to TRBD2. Per germline, CDR1 SQVTM and CDR2 ANQGSEA. The junction had 5 bases not matched to a gene; V was cut back by 6 bases and J by 1 base. The CDR3 sequence is 14 residues long.

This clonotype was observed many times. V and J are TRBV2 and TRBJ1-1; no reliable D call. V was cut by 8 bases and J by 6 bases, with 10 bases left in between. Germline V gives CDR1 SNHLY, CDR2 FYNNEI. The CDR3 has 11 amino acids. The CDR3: CASGAGPEAFF. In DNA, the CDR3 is TGTGCCAGCGGAGCCGGCCCTGAAGCTTTCTTT.

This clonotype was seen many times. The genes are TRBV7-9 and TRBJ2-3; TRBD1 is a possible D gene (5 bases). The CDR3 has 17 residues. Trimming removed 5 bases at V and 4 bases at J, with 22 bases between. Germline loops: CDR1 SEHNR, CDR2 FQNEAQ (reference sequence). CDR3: CASSPPELGAVSDTQYF. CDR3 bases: TGTGCCAGCAGCCCACCGGAGTTAGGGGCAGTGTCAGATACGCAGTATTTT.

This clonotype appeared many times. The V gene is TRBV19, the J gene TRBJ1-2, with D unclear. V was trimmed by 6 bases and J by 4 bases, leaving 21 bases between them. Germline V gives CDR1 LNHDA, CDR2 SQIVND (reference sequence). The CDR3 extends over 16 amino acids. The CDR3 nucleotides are TGTGCCAGTAGCTCCATAGGGTTTGACGGTACCTATGGCTACACCTTC. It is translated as CASSSIGFDGTYGYTF.